Following are 22 T cell receptor beta chains from one sample sequenced in a study of PD-L1 blockade in urothelial cancer. Clones were sequenced by immunoSEQ multiplex PCR, and TCRdb holds only the in-frame ones, with some missing. The sample yields 48,000 or so clones, 65% to 85% seen once. Sample time point: peripheral blood 6 weeks after treatment start. The material was PBMCs, obtained around atezolizumab (anti-PD-L1) treatment. Receptors were obtained from a man aged 65 to 85 with urothelial cancer.

The J gene is TRBJ1-2, the V gene TRBV6-5, with 8 bases that match TRBD1. The J segment lost 3 bases and the V segment lost 7 bases, leaving 7 bases of the junction unmatched. The CDR3 contains 14 residues. CDR1 and CDR2 (germline): MNHEY, SVGAGI. The CDR3 bases are TGTGCCAGCACCTCAGGGGGCGCTGACTATGGCTACACCTTC. This encodes CASTSGGADYGYTF.

The rearrangement uses TRBV5-1 and TRBJ1-1; 7 nucleotides agree with TRBD1. V dropped 0 bases and J dropped 3; count of bases not matched to a gene: 2. Germline CDR1 is SGHRS and CDR2 is YFSETQ. This CDR3 has 14 amino acids. The CDR3 here is CASSLEGTDTEAFF. The CDR3 region has the DNA TGCGCCAGCAGCTTGGAGGGGACAGACACTGAAGCTTTCTTT.

The chain joins TRBV11-2 to TRBJ2-4, with 9 bases matching TRBD1. The CDR3 is made up of 16 amino acids. CDR1 and CDR2 (germline): SGHAT, FQNNGV. Losses at the gene ends were 6 bases for V and 2 bases for J; bases not matched to a gene: 8. This CDR3 is CASRNTGGASKNIQYF. CDR3 nucleotides: TGTGCCAGCAGAAATACAGGGGGCGCGTCCAAAAACATTCAGTACTTC.

The V and J genes are TRBV6-1 and TRBJ1-1; unclear D gene. CDR1 and CDR2 (germline): MNHNS, SASEGT. The CDR3 is made up of 14 amino acids. V was pared by 2 bases and J by 5 bases, with 12 bases between. In DNA, the CDR3 is TGTGCCAGCAGTGAAAATCACAGCCAAACTGAAGCTTTCTTT. Amino acid sequence: CASSENHSQTEAFF.

The CDR3 region has the DNA TGTGCCAGCCTTAAGAGGGGGCGTGAGACCCAGTACTTC. It is translated as CASLKRGRETQYF. This chain joins TRBV6-1 and TRBJ2-5; 7 nucleotides agree with TRBD1. From germline, CDR1 is MNHNS and CDR2 SASEGT. The CDR3 loop spans 13 amino acids. J gave up 5 bases and V 8 bases, and 8 bases lay outside the gene matches.

This clone was recorded a few times. For the CDR3, the DNA is TGCGCCAGCAGGGACACCCAAGAGACCCAGTACTTC. It codes for CASRDTQETQYF. V gene TRBV10-2 combines with J gene TRBJ2-5; TRBD1 is a possible D gene (5 bases). Trimming pared 6 bases from V and 1 base from J, leaving 6 bases between. There are 12 residues in the CDR3. Germline V gene lookup returns CDR1 WSHSY and CDR2 SAAADI.

V and J are TRBV5-1 and TRBJ2-3; 8 bases are shared with TRBD2. The germline gives CDR1 SGHRS, CDR2 YFSETQ. The length of the CDR3 is 15 residues. J gave up 4 bases and V 0 bases, and 4 bases lay outside the gene matches. The CDR3, as DNA: TGCGCCAGCAGCTTGGGGACGGGGGGGGCAGATACGCAGTATTTT. It codes for CASSLGTGGADTQYF.

The chain combines TRBV10-3 with TRBJ2-5; possible D gene TRBD2, 6 bases. Between the trimmed V and J ends, which lost 2 bases and 5 bases, there was a span of 6 bases. Per germline, CDR1 ENHRY and CDR2 SYGVKD. The CDR3 runs 12 residues. The CDR3 is CAISEGGETQYF. Written as DNA, the CDR3 is TGTGCCATCAGTGAGGGGGGGGAGACCCAGTACTTC.

This chain connects TRBV11-2 to TRBJ2-3, with TRBD1 matching 7 bases. In germline, CDR1 is SGHAT, CDR2 FQNNGV. The CDR3 extends over 16 amino acids. The trim removed 2 bases at V and 9 bases at J, leaving 14 bases unmatched. CDR3 DNA: TGTGCCAGCAGCTTACAACCCGGGACAGCCCCTTGGACGCAGTATTTT. Its protein is CASSLQPGTAPWTQYF.

The chain is built from TRBV7-9 and TRBJ1-1; TRBD1 matches at 10 bases. The CDR3 is made up of 15 amino acids. The V and J ends lost 5 bases and 3 bases, in that order; junction bases with no gene match: 6. Germline CDR1 reads SEHNR; CDR2 reads FQNEAQ (reference sequence). CDR3 residues: CASSPDRGFDTEAFF. CDR3 sequence (DNA): TGTGCCAGCAGCCCGGACAGGGGGTTTGACACTGAAGCTTTCTTT.

The genes are TRBV27 and TRBJ2-7, with TRBD2 as a possible D gene (7 bases). Germline lookup yields CDR1 MNHEY and CDR2 SMNVEV (reference sequence). This CDR3 has 14 amino acids. V lost 6 bases, J lost 4 bases, and 16 bases lay in between. CDR3 sequence (DNA): TGTGCCAGCAGGATGAGGGGGGGGGCTTACGAGCAGTACTTC. As protein: CASRMRGGAYEQYF.

The chain has TRBV19 and TRBJ2-7, with 8 bases identical to TRBD1. Germline CDR1 and CDR2: LNHDA and SQIVND (reference sequence). This CDR3 is 13 amino acids long. With 4 bases clipped from V and 6 bases from J, the junction kept 5 bases outside the gene matches. The CDR3 sequence: CASSSQGAPEQYF. CDR3 in DNA: TGTGCCAGTAGTAGTCAGGGGGCCCCCGAGCAGTACTTC.

This sequence joins TRBV18 and TRBJ2-1; maybe TRBD2 (5 bases). CDR1 and CDR2 (germline): KGHSH, LQKENI. The V and J ends lost 3 bases and 8 bases respectively, with 17 bases between them. There are 15 residues in the CDR3. DNA for the CDR3: TGTGCCAGCTCACCTACCGGGCCCTCAGCGGATGAGCAGTTCTTC. This gives the protein CASSPTGPSADEQFF.

V gene TRBV28 combines with J gene TRBJ2-1, with 7 bases that match TRBD2. Looked up from germline, CDR1 is MDHEN and CDR2 is SYDVKM. J was trimmed by 5 bases and V by 10 bases; bases with no gene match: 8. This CDR3 region has 13 residues. CDR3 sequence: CANSGGWDNEQFF. The CDR3, as DNA: TGTGCCAACTCCGGGGGGTGGGACAATGAGCAGTTCTTC.

This chain connects TRBV7-9 to TRBJ1-2, with D uncertain. Germline V gene data show CDR1 as SEHNR and CDR2 as FQNEAQ (reference sequence). The CDR3 totals 15 residues. Trimming removed 1 base from V and 4 bases from J, with 13 bases in between. The CDR3 nucleotides are TGTGCCAGCAGCTTAGACGGAGCAGACCCCTATGGCTACACCTTC. It specifies CASSLDGADPYGYTF.

This clone came up once. The chain is built from TRBV6-5 and TRBJ1-1, with D maybe TRBD1 (6 bases). V was shortened by 5 bases and J by 1 base, with 11 bases between the two germline ends. This CDR3 comprises 14 residues. Germline V gene data show CDR1 as MNHEY and CDR2 as SVGAGI. The CDR3 DNA is TGTGCCAGCAGTCCCGGACAGAGGAACACTGAAGCTTTCTTT. It specifies CASSPGQRNTEAFF.

The chain has TRBV28 and TRBJ1-1; 8 bases fit TRBD1. The CDR3 extends over 15 amino acids. J was trimmed by 1 base and V by 2 bases; bases with no gene match: 3. Germline V CDR1 and CDR2: MDHEN, SYDVKM. The CDR3 region is CASSLGDRTNTEAFF. CDR3 sequence (DNA): TGTGCCAGCAGTTTAGGGGACAGGACGAACACTGAAGCTTTCTTT.

The table lists this clone with a few counts. V gene TRBV10-1 combines with J gene TRBJ2-6; the match to TRBD1 covers 7 bases. This CDR3 contains 15 residues. Germline CDR1 WNHNN, CDR2 SYGVQD (reference sequence). V was clipped by 2 bases and J by 2 bases; unmatched bases: 0. CDR3 bases: TGCGCCAGCAGTGAGGGGACAGCTGGGGCCAACGTCCTGACTTTC. Protein sequence: CASSEGTAGANVLTF.

This chain links TRBV7-9 with TRBJ1-1; D not resolved. Per the germline V gene, CDR1 is SEHNR and CDR2 is FQNEAQ (reference sequence). The CDR3 runs to 11 residues. Trimming removed 7 bases at V and 6 bases at J, with 9 bases between. The CDR3 sequence: CASIGESEAFF. Here the CDR3 DNA reads TGTGCCAGCATCGGTGAGTCTGAAGCTTTCTTT.

The chain employs TRBV7-9 and TRBJ1-1; weak D call: TRBD1 (6 bases). The CDR3 runs to 12 residues. V shed 2 bases and J shed 8 bases, with 9 bases lying between them. From germline, CDR1 is SEHNR and CDR2 FQNEAQ (reference sequence). CDR3 sequence (DNA): TGTGCCAGCAGCTTACTCGACAGGGAAGCTTTCTTT. Protein product: CASSLLDREAFF.

The chain is built from TRBV6-5 and TRBJ1-4; D is uncertain. The CDR3 totals 15 residues. The V gene's germline CDR1 is MNHEY and CDR2 SVGAGI. Trimming left V 7 bases short and J 0 bases short, with 12 bases between. The CDR3 DNA follows: TGTGCCAGCACCAAAACACATCCAACTAATGAAAAACTGTTTTTT. It encodes CASTKTHPTNEKLFF.

The chain links TRBV6-6 to TRBJ1-2; a possible D gene is TRBD1 (5 bases). V dropped 3 bases and J dropped 0 bases, with 11 bases sitting between them. This CDR3 is 15 amino acids long. The germline gives CDR1 MNHNY, CDR2 SVGAGI (reference sequence). The CDR3: CASSYGGTANYGYTF. For the CDR3, the DNA is TGTGCCAGCAGTTATGGGGGGACGGCTAACTATGGCTACACCTTC.